The sequence of this T cell receptor beta chain was determined in a study of blood T cell repertoires in COVID-19. Cohort 3 donors counted as recovered after two negative PCRs, clearance, or resolved symptoms. The CDR3 runs to 16 residues. Unmatched junction bases numbered 6, after V lost 4 bases and J lost 3 bases. CDR1 SNHLY and CDR2 FYNNEI come from the germline V gene. Profiled with immunoSEQ multiplex PCR; TCRdb holds only in-frame clones, not every one. The top ten hold roughly 5.2% of the sample, which has about 330,000 clones, over 75% seen once. The sequencing input was PBMCs or T cells enriched from blood (not recorded which). The clonotype originates from a woman in her thirties who had recovered from COVID-19. The chain has TRBV2 and TRBJ2-3; 11 nucleotides match TRBD2. For the CDR3, the DNA is TGTGCCAGCAGTGCGCATAGCGGGGGGGCAACAGATACGCAGTATTTT. Translated: CASSAHSGGATDTQYF.